The rows below give T cell receptor beta chains drawn from one sample of a study of blood T cells in healthy people across ages. TCRdb processed the 5' RACE reads anew with MiXCR; each CDR3 protein has one entry. Here the sample spans about 670,000 distinct CDR3 sequences, 40% to 50% being singletons. The sample was blood. The receptors here all came from a man at least 80 years old in good health. Both conserved end residues are part of each CDR3. A D gene is named only where the DNA matches it firmly. Rows give clone size only sometimes, using once, few, many, or a class for an expanded clone.

clone size,J gene,V gene,D gene,CDR3 protein,CDR3 DNA
-,TRBJ2-7,TRBV6-2/TRBV6-3,-,CASSQPGLFYEQYF,TGTGCCAGCAGTCAACCGGGACTGTTCTACGAGCAGTACTTC
many,TRBJ2-1,TRBV5-1,-,CASSLDTYNEQFF,TGCGCCAGCAGCTTGGACACTTACAATGAGCAGTTCTTC
-,TRBJ2-5,TRBV9,TRBD2,CASSVAGGSETQYF,TGTGCCAGCAGCGTAGCGGGAGGATCAGAGACCCAGTACTTC
-,TRBJ2-1,TRBV6-5,-,CAGSPGISGGNEQFF,TGTGCCGGCAGTCCCGGGATATCTGGCGGGAATGAGCAGTTCTTC
-,TRBJ2-1,TRBV20-1,TRBD2,CSARNRDYNNEQFF,TGCAGTGCCCGAAACCGGGACTATAACAATGAGCAGTTCTTC
few,TRBJ1-5,TRBV3-1,-,CASSQGTVFGNQPQHF,TGTGCCAGCAGCCAAGGGACAGTCTTTGGCAATCAGCCCCAGCATTTT
few,TRBJ2-1,TRBV7-9,-,CASSLSGRRNGNEQFF,TGTGCCAGCAGCTTATCCGGACGCCGGAATGGGAATGAGCAGTTCTTC
-,TRBJ1-6,TRBV7-2,-,CASSLDRAVSPPHF,TGTGCCAGCAGCTTAGACAGGGCGGTCTCACCCCCCCACTTT
-,TRBJ2-5,TRBV24-1,-,CATSDFTRMGETQYF,TGTGCCACCAGTGATTTTACACGGATGGGGGAGACCCAGTACTTC
many,TRBJ1-2,TRBV6-5,TRBD1,CASSSRGQGQSDGYTF,TGTGCCAGCAGTTCCCGCGGACAGGGGCAATCCGATGGCTACACCTTC
-,TRBJ2-7,TRBV24-1,-,CATSDLWGREQYF,TGTGCCACCAGTGATTTGTGGGGACGTGAGCAGTACTTC
-,TRBJ2-7,TRBV3-1,-,CARRDWVPSYEQYF,TGTGCCAGAAGAGACTGGGTACCGTCCTACGAGCAGTACTTC
-,TRBJ2-7,TRBV6-2/TRBV6-3,-,CASSAPFDEQYF,TGTGCCAGCAGTGCTCCCTTTGACGAGCAGTACTTC
few,TRBJ2-7,TRBV3-1,-,CASSRGERAYEQYF,TGTGCCAGCAGCCGGGGGGAGCGCGCCTACGAGCAGTACTTC
-,TRBJ2-7,TRBV24-1,TRBD2,CAASDIAGGGGQYF,TGTGCCGCCAGTGACATAGCGGGGGGAGGAGGGCAGTACTTC
-,TRBJ2-7,TRBV4-2,TRBD2,CASSPGSGGAYEQYF,TGTGCCAGCAGCCCTGGTAGCGGGGGGGCCTACGAGCAGTACTTC